The present entry profiles one T cell receptor beta chain with its context. These data come from a study of blood T cell repertoires in COVID-19. This CDR3 region has 14 residues. V lost 1 base to trimming and J lost 1 base, with 7 bases between them. CDR1 LGHDT and CDR2 YNNKEL come from the germline V gene (reference sequence). Recruitment covered some 25 US areas and drew participants whose ages spanned roughly 18 to 90 years. Two negative PCRs, clearance, or symptom resolution characterized the recovered Cohort 3 donors. The repertoire was sequenced with immunoSEQ multiplex PCR; TCRdb's copy has only in-frame clones and lacks some. The sample carries approximately 320,000 clones, about 88% recorded once.

This receptor was taken from a man in his fifties or sixties who had recovered from COVID-19. The chain links TRBV3-1 (or the pseudogene TRBV3-2) to TRBJ2-5; a possible D gene is TRBD1 (5 bases). The specimen sequenced was PBMCs or T cells enriched from blood (not recorded which). CDR3 sequence (DNA): TGTGCCAGCAGCCAAGGGGGCAGCCAAGAGACCCAGTACTTC. It yields the protein CASSQGGSQETQYF.